These T cell receptor beta chains were read from a single sample in a study of post-analysis software for immune sequencing data. TCRdb passed the PCR reads through MiXCR, listing each CDR3 protein once. The top ten clones hold approximately 4.5% of a sample with 820,000 or so distinct CDR3 sequences, roughly 58% of them seen once. The sequenced sample was blood. These receptor sequences come from a girl aged 10 to 17 with multiple sclerosis. Both conserved end residues are part of each CDR3. The D gene is left open where the match is weak. The size of a clone is reported for some rows only, either as once, few or many, or as a class for expanded clones.

D: -; J: TRBJ2-5; V: TRBV7-8; size: -; DNA: TGTGCCAGCAGGGGTCACCAAGAGACCCAGTACTTC; CDR3: CASRGHQETQYF
D: -; J: TRBJ2-6; V: TRBV7-8; size: once; DNA: TGTGCCAGCAGCCCGTTTAGTATTGGGGCCAACGTCCTGACTTTC; CDR3: CASSPFSIGANVLTF
D: -; J: TRBJ1-2; V: TRBV12-3/TRBV12-4; size: -; DNA: TGTGCCAGCAGTTCCAGGGTTCCGAATGGCTACACCTTC; CDR3: CASSSRVPNGYTF
D: TRBD1; J: TRBJ2-7; V: TRBV29-1; size: few; DNA: TGCAGCGTGGGGGACAGGGGGCTAGGGTACGAGCAGTACTTC; CDR3: CSVGDRGLGYEQYF
D: TRBD1; J: TRBJ1-2; V: TRBV7-2; size: few; DNA: TGTGCCAGCAGCTTATACGGAGGACAGGCGGGCTACACCTTC; CDR3: CASSLYGGQAGYTF
D: -; J: TRBJ2-3; V: TRBV5-1; size: many; DNA: TGTGCCAGCAGCTTCCGGACAGATACGCAGTATTTT; CDR3: CASSFRTDTQYF
D: -; J: TRBJ2-7; V: TRBV7-6; size: few; DNA: TGTGCCAGCAGCTTAGTGTCCACCCATTCCTACGAGCAGTACTTC; CDR3: CASSLVSTHSYEQYF
D: TRBD1; J: TRBJ2-7; V: TRBV24-1; size: -; DNA: TGTGCCACCAGTGATTTACCAGGGGGCGAAAGGTACGAGCAGTACTTC; CDR3: CATSDLPGGERYEQYF
D: TRBD1; J: TRBJ2-5; V: TRBV5-1; size: -; DNA: TGCGCCAGCAGCTCCGGGACAGGGGAAAATCAGCCCCAGTACTTC; CDR3: CASSSGTGENQPQYF
D: TRBD1; J: TRBJ2-1; V: TRBV5-1; size: few; DNA: TGCGCCAGCAGCCAACAGGGGTTCGTTGAGCAGTTCTTC; CDR3: CASSQQGFVEQFF
D: TRBD1; J: TRBJ1-2; V: TRBV4-1; size: few; DNA: TGCGCCAGCAGCCAACAACCGGGACAGGGGACCGATGGCTACACCTTC; CDR3: CASSQQPGQGTDGYTF
D: -; J: TRBJ2-1; V: TRBV7-2; size: few; DNA: TGTGCCAGCAGCCTCAGACCACAGGGTGAAAGGAATGAGCAGTTCTTC; CDR3: CASSLRPQGERNEQFF
D: -; J: TRBJ1-2; V: TRBV20-1; size: -; DNA: TGCAGTGCCCCGGACAGTAGCTATGGCTACACCTTC; CDR3: CSAPDSSYGYTF
D: TRBD2; J: TRBJ2-3; V: TRBV2; size: once; DNA: TGTGCCAGCGGACCGGCGGGGGTCCTCACAGATACGCAGTATTTT; CDR3: CASGPAGVLTDTQYF
D: TRBD2; J: TRBJ2-1; V: TRBV29-1; size: once; DNA: TGCAGCGTTGTAAAAGCGGGAGGGCCGCATGAGCAGTTCTTC; CDR3: CSVVKAGGPHEQFF
D: TRBD1; J: TRBJ1-2; V: TRBV29-1; size: few; DNA: TGCAGCGCACAAGACAGGGGCTATGGCTACACCTTC; CDR3: CSAQDRGYGYTF
D: TRBD1; J: TRBJ1-6; V: TRBV15; size: few; DNA: TGTGCCACCAGCAGAGATAGGCCCTGGGCAGTGGACAGGGTCTTCCCCCTCCACTTT; CDR3: CATSRDRPWAVDRVFPLHF
D: -; J: TRBJ2-7; V: TRBV5-1; size: -; DNA: TGCGCCAGCAGCCCAAAGCGCGGGGACGGGCAGTACTTC; CDR3: CASSPKRGDGQYF
D: TRBD1; J: TRBJ1-1; V: TRBV12-3/TRBV12-4; size: -; DNA: TGTGCCAGCAGTTTCCGGGACAGGGGGCGCATGAACACTGAAGCTTTCTTT; CDR3: CASSFRDRGRMNTEAFF
D: -; J: TRBJ2-2; V: TRBV6-5; size: -; DNA: TGTGCCAGCAGTTACTCAGCGGCTTCGGAGGCCGGGGAGCTGTTTTTT; CDR3: CASSYSAASEAGELFF
D: TRBD1; J: TRBJ2-7; V: TRBV20-1; size: -; DNA: TGCAGTGCATTTACAGGGGACTCCTACGAGCAGTACTTC; CDR3: CSAFTGDSYEQYF
D: -; J: TRBJ1-2; V: TRBV12-3/TRBV12-4; size: -; DNA: TGTGCCAGCAGAAGTAACCATGGCTACACCTTC; CDR3: CASRSNHGYTF
D: -; J: TRBJ2-5; V: TRBV20-1; size: few; DNA: TGCAGTGCTAGAGATGGCCTATCGAACCAAGAGACCCAGTACTTC; CDR3: CSARDGLSNQETQYF
D: -; J: TRBJ2-7; V: TRBV7-9; size: many; DNA: TGTGCCAGCAGCCCCGGGTCCTACGAGCAGTACTTC; CDR3: CASSPGSYEQYF
D: -; J: TRBJ1-2; V: TRBV5-5; size: few; DNA: TGTGCCAGCAGCATGGATGCCTATGGCTACACCTTC; CDR3: CASSMDAYGYTF
D: -; J: TRBJ2-7; V: TRBV7-3; size: few; DNA: TGTGCCAGCAGCTTAAGAGGGGAAGGCCTCCACGAGCAGTACTTC; CDR3: CASSLRGEGLHEQYF
D: TRBD1; J: TRBJ1-6; V: TRBV18; size: -; DNA: TGTGCCAGCTCACCCTGGGACAGGGTCAATTCACCCCTCCACTTT; CDR3: CASSPWDRVNSPLHF
D: -; J: TRBJ1-1; V: TRBV29-1; size: -; DNA: TGCAGCGTTGACGTCCCGGGAACAAAAGCTTTCTTT; CDR3: CSVDVPGTKAFF
D: -; J: TRBJ2-7; V: TRBV7-9; size: few; DNA: TGTGCCAGCAGCCCACGGGACCGACACCCCGAGCAGTACTTC; CDR3: CASSPRDRHPEQYF